These 32 T cell receptor beta chains came from one sample sequenced in a study of neurological immune-mediated disorders. TCRdb reprocessed the 5' RACE reads with MiXCR, giving one entry per CDR3 protein. The sample includes around 60,000 distinct CDR3 sequences, roughly 3.5% of them seen just once. Sequencing was performed on PBMCs. Receptor source: an older woman with multiple sclerosis.

This clonotype was detected only a few times. This sequence joins TRBV6-2 or TRBV6-3 and TRBJ2-7; no clear D gene. The V end lost 4 bases, the J end lost 4 bases, and 5 bases lay between the germline ends. The germline CDR1 and CDR2 sequences are MNHEY and SVGEGT. The CDR3 runs 11 residues. CDR3 DNA sequence: TGTGCCAGCAGTTGGGGTTACGAGCAGTACTTC. Translating it yields CASSWGYEQYF.

The table lists this clonotype with many counts. This rearrangement joins TRBV7-9 to TRBJ1-2; 7 bases are shared with TRBD1. The CDR3 has 15 residues. Germline lookup yields CDR1 SEHNR and CDR2 FQNEAQ (reference sequence). V dropped 0 bases and J dropped 8; count of bases not matched to a gene: 9. Written as DNA, the CDR3 is TGTGCCAGCAGCTTAGCGGCTTGGCAGGGGGGAGGCTACACCTTC. Protein sequence: CASSLAAWQGGGYTF.

The sample holds many counts of this clonotype. CDR3 residues: CSVVGRGRSYEQFF. The CDR3 nucleotides read TGCAGCGTTGTAGGCAGGGGGCGCTCATATGAGCAGTTCTTC. V is TRBV29-1 and J is TRBJ2-1; 8 bases map to TRBD1. The J segment lost 8 bases and the V segment lost 4 bases, leaving 10 bases of the junction unmatched. Germline-derived CDR1 and CDR2 are SQVTM and ANQGSEA. The CDR3 is made up of 14 amino acids.

This clonotype was recorded many times. The rearrangement joins TRBV6-1 to TRBJ2-7; D is perhaps TRBD1 (6 bases). Germline V lookup: CDR1 MNHNS, CDR2 SASEGT. The germline V and J ends were trimmed by 3 bases and 6 bases, with 12 bases remaining between them. This CDR3 comprises 13 residues. As DNA, the CDR3 is TGTGCCAGCAGTGAGGGGGCTCTGAGCGAGCAGTACTTC. Amino acid sequence: CASSEGALSEQYF.

This clonotype was detected ten times or more. The V call is TRBV4-2, the J call TRBJ2-5; the match to TRBD2 covers 10 bases. V was pared by 1 base and J by 2 bases, with 10 bases of the junction left unmatched. Germline V CDR1 and CDR2: LGHNA, YNFKEQ. CDR3 length: 18 residues. CDR3 in amino acids: CASSQGLLAGSQQETQYF. The CDR3 DNA follows: TGTGCCAGCAGCCAAGGTCTACTAGCGGGGAGCCAACAAGAGACCCAGTACTTC.

This clonotype was picked up a small number of times. V is TRBV20-1 and J is TRBJ2-7, with 8 nucleotides matching TRBD2. Looked up from germline, CDR1 is DFQATT and CDR2 is SNEGSKA (reference sequence). This CDR3 region has 19 residues. With 4 bases clipped from V and 2 bases from J, the junction kept 22 bases outside the gene matches. This CDR3 is CSANYGPGGPRVFPYEQYF. CDR3 coding DNA: TGCAGTGCTAATTATGGACCGGGAGGGCCGAGAGTTTTCCCCTACGAGCAGTACTTC.

This clonotype occurred many times. CDR3 amino acids: CASSPNLYEQYF. The CDR3 DNA reads TGTGCCAGCAGCCCTAACCTATACGAGCAGTACTTC. J is TRBJ2-7 and V is TRBV7-9; D call uncertain. V was trimmed by 5 bases and J by 4 bases, leaving 9 bases between them. The CDR3 consists of 12 residues. CDR1 and CDR2 from the germline V gene are SEHNR and FQNEAQ (reference sequence).

Concerning this clonotype itself: A much larger clone lies one base from this, so it may be a read error. The chain links TRBV11-2 to TRBJ2-1, with TRBD1 matching over 9 bases. This CDR3 has 17 amino acids. Germline V gene sequence: CDR1 SGHAT, CDR2 FQNNGV. The CDR3 sequence is CTSSLRFRDRVSNEQFF. The CDR3 nucleotides read TGTACCAGCAGCTTAAGGTTCCGGGACAGGGTTTCCAATGAGCAGTTCTTC.

This clonotype was found many times. The V call is TRBV29-1, the J call TRBJ1-1; D might be TRBD1 (5 bases). V was clipped by 6 bases and J by 1 base, with 12 bases between them. Germline assignment: CDR1 SQVTM and CDR2 ANQGSEA. This CDR3 is built from 13 residues. CDR3 residues: CSVAPRANTEAFF. CDR3 DNA sequence: TGCAGCGTCGCCCCCAGGGCGAACACTGAAGCTTTCTTT.

The chain combines TRBV7-2 with TRBJ2-1; D not certain. The CDR3 covers 12 residues. Germline CDR1 is SGHTA and CDR2 is FQGNSA. Trimming shortened V by 1 base and J by 5 bases, and 3 bases separated the two germline ends. CDR3 sequence: CASSLDHNEQFF. The DNA for the CDR3 is TGTGCCAGCAGCTTAGATCACAATGAGCAGTTCTTC.

This clonotype was counted many times. The chain links TRBV2 to TRBJ2-7; 7 nucleotides agree with TRBD1. The length of the CDR3 is 13 residues. Trimming took 7 bases from V and 6 from J; bases not matched to a gene: 9. Germline V gives CDR1 SNHLY, CDR2 FYNNEI. The CDR3 protein is CASIPDRASEQYF. The CDR3 DNA sequence: TGTGCCAGCATCCCAGACAGGGCTTCCGAGCAGTACTTC. Based on the CDR3 plus reference TRBV2 and TRBJ2-7, the full variable domain is EPEVTQTPSHQVTQMGQEVILRCVPISNHLYFYWYRQILGQKVEFLVSFYNNEISEKSEIFDDQFSVERPDGSNFTLKIRSTKLEDSAMYFCASIPDRASEQYFGPGTRLTVT.

This clonotype was seen at least ten times. V and J are TRBV5-1 and TRBJ2-2; no clear D gene. V dropped 0 bases and J dropped 10 bases, with 1 base sitting between them. The CDR3 length is 10 residues. Germline CDR1 reads SGHRS; CDR2 reads YFSETQ. CDR3 bases: TGCGCCAGCAGCTTGGAGGAGCTGTTTTTT. Residues: CASSLEELFF.

This clonotype appeared many times. The V gene is TRBV7-9, the J gene TRBJ1-2; possibly TRBD1 for D (6 bases). The CDR3 covers 16 residues. Germline values: CDR1 SEHNR, CDR2 FQNEAQ (reference sequence). The ends were cut back, 3 bases at V and 5 bases at J, with 19 bases in the middle. The CDR3 sequence: CASSFPNSGTTYGYTF. The CDR3 DNA follows: TGTGCCAGCAGCTTTCCAAATTCCGGGACAACTTATGGCTACACCTTC. Based on the CDR3 plus reference TRBV7-9 and TRBJ1-2, the full variable domain is DTGVSQNPRHKITKRGQNVTFRCDPISEHNRLYWYRQTLGQGPEFLTYFQNEAQLEKSRLLSDRFSAERPKGSFSTLEIQRTEQGDSAMYLCASSFPNSGTTYGYTFGSGTRLTVV.

The sample holds many counts of this clonotype. This chain joins TRBV20-1 and TRBJ1-6; D is uncertain. The CDR3 extends over 17 amino acids. Germline-derived CDR1 and CDR2 are DFQATT and SNEGSKA (reference sequence). Trimming took off 0 bases at V and 0 bases at J, with 12 bases between the two ends. CDR3 sequence: CSARDLRESSYNSPLHF. CDR3 bases: TGCAGTGCTAGAGATCTAAGGGAGAGCTCCTATAATTCACCCCTCCACTTT.

This clonotype was seen at least ten times. The rearrangement uses TRBV7-7 and TRBJ2-2; D remains ambiguous. The germline gives CDR1 SSHAT, CDR2 FNYEAQ (reference sequence). This CDR3 comprises 12 residues. Trimming took off 5 bases at V and 6 bases at J, with 7 bases between the two ends. This CDR3 reads CASSPRPGELFF. The DNA for the CDR3 is TGTGCCAGCAGCCCCAGACCCGGGGAGCTGTTTTTT.

This clonotype was observed at least ten times. The V gene is TRBV9, the J gene TRBJ1-1; D gene unclear. The CDR3 is 13 residues long. V lost 5 bases, J lost 4 bases, and 12 bases lay in between. Germline V gene lookup returns CDR1 SGDLS and CDR2 YYNGEE. The CDR3 loop reads CASSPDTSTEAFF. The CDR3 bases are TGTGCCAGCAGTCCCGACACGAGCACTGAAGCTTTCTTT.

This clonotype occurred many times. J is TRBJ1-5 and V is TRBV2, with D perhaps matching TRBD1 (5 bases). CDR1 SNHLY and CDR2 FYNNEI come from the germline V gene. V dropped 9 bases and J dropped 3 bases, with 15 bases sitting between them. The CDR3 runs to 14 residues. CDR3 amino acids: CASGLGQNNQPQHF. Written as DNA, the CDR3 is TGTGCCAGTGGTTTGGGGCAGAACAATCAGCCCCAGCATTTT.

Details on this clonotype: This may come from a read error, since a much larger clone is one base off. The chain links TRBV5-5 to TRBJ1-5, with unresolved D. This CDR3 comprises 13 residues. Germline CDR1 SGHKS, CDR2 YYEKEE (reference sequence). The CDR3 DNA reads as TGTGCCAGCAGGCTGGAGGGAATAGGGCCCCAGAATTTT. The encoded protein is CASRLEGIGPQNF.

This clonotype was recorded many times. This chain joins TRBV9 and TRBJ1-2; no clear D. CDR1 is SGDLS, CDR2 YYNGEE, per germline. V shed 7 bases and J shed 3 bases, with 4 bases lying between them. This CDR3 region has 10 residues. CDR3 amino acids: CASPYYGYTF. CDR3 nucleotide sequence: TGTGCCAGCCCCTACTATGGCTACACCTTC.

This clonotype was counted ten times or more. The rearrangement joins TRBV12-3 or TRBV12-4 to TRBJ1-2, with no clear D. The CDR3 length is 13 residues. Trimming cost V 3 bases and J 13 bases, with 18 bases left between them. As DNA, the CDR3 is TGTGCCAGCAGTTTTGGCCCCGGACGGGTGATCACCTTC. Protein product: CASSFGPGRVITF.

This clonotype was recorded many times. CDR3 nucleotides: TGCGCCAGCAGCATGCTAGGGAACGAGCAGTACTTC. Translating it yields CASSMLGNEQYF. V and J are TRBV5-1 and TRBJ2-7; unclear D gene. Germline CDR1 reads SGHRS; CDR2 reads YFSETQ. The length of the CDR3 is 12 residues. V was shortened by 4 bases and J by 5 bases, with 10 bases between the two germline ends.

The sample holds many counts of this clonotype. The chain has TRBV12-3 or TRBV12-4 and TRBJ1-2, with D possibly TRBD1 on 6 matching bases. Trimming shortened V by 5 bases and J by 3 bases, and 19 bases separated the two germline ends. CDR3 length: 16 amino acids. CDR3 nucleotides: TGTGCCAGCAGTCCAAGGACAGCCCAACGAGACTATGGCTACACCTTC. The encoded protein is CASSPRTAQRDYGYTF.

This clonotype was observed at least ten times. V gene TRBV20-1 combines with J gene TRBJ2-3, with D maybe TRBD2 (5 bases). V lost 5 bases, J lost 2 bases, and 14 bases lay in between. The CDR3 length is 14 residues. Germline assignment: CDR1 DFQATT and CDR2 SNEGSKA (reference sequence). The CDR3 sequence is CSAGRGRDTDTQYF. The CDR3, as DNA: TGCAGTGCTGGACGCGGGCGTGACACAGATACGCAGTATTTT.

This clonotype showed up many times. The chain is built from TRBV5-1 and TRBJ2-1, with 7 bases fitting TRBD1. Losses at the gene ends were 4 bases for V and 4 bases for J; bases not matched to a gene: 8. CDR3 length: 15 residues. In germline, CDR1 is SGHRS, CDR2 YFSETQ. The CDR3 DNA follows: TGCGCCAGCAGCGTCTGGGAGACAGGGTACAATGAGCAGTTCTTC. Protein product: CASSVWETGYNEQFF.

This clonotype was detected ten times or more. This chain uses TRBV5-1 with TRBJ2-1; TRBD1 matches at 8 bases. V shed 7 bases and J 5 bases; nucleotides not matched to a gene: 11. The CDR3 contains 15 residues. The germline V gene has CDR1 SGHRS and CDR2 YFSETQ. The CDR3 DNA reads as TGCGCCAGCGGCGAGACAGGGGTGTGGGACAATGAGCAGTTCTTC. Translation gives CASGETGVWDNEQFF.

This clonotype was counted many times. V and J are TRBV3-1 and TRBJ2-1, with 10 nucleotides matching TRBD2. CDR3 length: 16 residues. The V and J ends lost 0 bases and 7 bases, in that order; junction bases with no gene match: 6. Germline V gene lookup returns CDR1 LGHDT and CDR2 YNNKEL (reference sequence). DNA for the CDR3: TGTGCCAGCAGCCAAGAGCTCCTAGCGGGGGAAAATGAGCAGTTCTTC. Protein product: CASSQELLAGENEQFF.

In the case of this clonotype: A much larger clone lies one base from this, so it may be a read error. The conserved final phenylalanine or tryptophan is absent from the CDR3, which likely points to a read error. The chain uses TRBV20-1 and TRBJ2-4; D gene uncertain. V lost 3 bases, J lost 8 bases, and 11 bases lay in between. This CDR3 is 12 amino acids long. Germline V gene lookup returns CDR1 DFQATT and CDR2 SNEGSKA (reference sequence). DNA of the CDR3: TGCAGTGCTAGTATCTCAACGGACATTCAGTACTGC. Its translation: CSASISTDIQYC.

Many counts were recorded for this clonotype. V is TRBV4-2 and J is TRBJ2-1; 9 positions match TRBD2. This CDR3 spans 14 amino acids. V dropped 4 bases and J dropped 5; count of bases not matched to a gene: 3. CDR1 is LGHNA and CDR2 is YNFKEQ in the germline V gene. Here the CDR3 reads CASSPASGNNEQFF. CDR3 coding DNA: TGTGCCAGCAGCCCCGCTAGCGGGAACAATGAGCAGTTCTTC.

This clonotype has at least ten counts. The chain has TRBV7-2 and TRBJ1-1, with TRBD1 as a possible D gene (5 bases). Germline V lookup: CDR1 SGHTA, CDR2 FQGNSA. Trimming removed 1 base at V and 1 base at J, with 10 bases between. The CDR3 is 15 residues long. The CDR3: CASSLGGAGNTEAFF. In DNA form, the CDR3 reads TGTGCCAGCAGCTTAGGGGGCGCGGGGAACACTGAAGCTTTCTTT.

Many counts were recorded for this clonotype. V gene TRBV28 combines with J gene TRBJ2-7; no clear D. The CDR3 contains 17 residues. V shed 2 bases and J shed 2 bases, with 19 bases lying between them. The germline CDR1 and CDR2 sequences are MDHEN and SYDVKM. The CDR3 nucleotides are TGTGCCAGCAGTTTAGGATATAATGGGCTTATTACCTACGAGCAGTACTTC. Its protein product is CASSLGYNGLITYEQYF.

This clonotype was seen ten or more times. The chain couples TRBV24-1 to TRBJ2-7, with D perhaps matching TRBD2 (5 bases). In germline, CDR1 is KGHDR, CDR2 SFDVKD. CDR3 length equals 11 residues. The ends were cut back, 9 bases at V and 6 bases at J, with 11 bases in the middle. The CDR3 is CATSGKGEQYF. CDR3 bases: TGTGCCACCTCCGGGAAGGGCGAGCAGTACTTC.

This clonotype was counted many times. The V call is TRBV10-3, the J call TRBJ1-1, with D possibly matching TRBD1 (6 bases). Germline CDR1 ENHRY, CDR2 SYGVKD. V was cut by 6 bases and J by 7 bases, with 18 bases left in between. CDR3 size: 14 residues. The CDR3 is CAIRPLDRGGEAFF. The CDR3 nucleotides read TGTGCCATCAGGCCTCTGGACAGAGGAGGTGAAGCTTTCTTT.